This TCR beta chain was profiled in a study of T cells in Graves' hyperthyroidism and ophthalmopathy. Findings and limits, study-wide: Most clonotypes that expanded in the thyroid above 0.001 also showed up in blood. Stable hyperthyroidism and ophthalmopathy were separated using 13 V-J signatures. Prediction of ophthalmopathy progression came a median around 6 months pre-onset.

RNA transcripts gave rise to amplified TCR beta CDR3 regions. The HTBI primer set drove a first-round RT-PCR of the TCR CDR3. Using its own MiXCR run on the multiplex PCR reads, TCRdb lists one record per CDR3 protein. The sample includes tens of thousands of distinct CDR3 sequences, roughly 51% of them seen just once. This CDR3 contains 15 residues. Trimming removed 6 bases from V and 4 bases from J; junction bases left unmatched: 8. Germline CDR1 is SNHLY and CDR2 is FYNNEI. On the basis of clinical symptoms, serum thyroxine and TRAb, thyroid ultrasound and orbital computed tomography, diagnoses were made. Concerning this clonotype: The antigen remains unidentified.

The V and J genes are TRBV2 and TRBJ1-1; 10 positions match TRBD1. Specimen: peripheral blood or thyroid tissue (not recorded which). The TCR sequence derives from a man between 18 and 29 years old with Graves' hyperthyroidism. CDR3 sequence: CASSKEGQGGTEAFF. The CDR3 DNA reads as TGTGCCAGCAGCAAGGAAGGACAGGGGGGCACTGAAGCTTTCTTT.